This passage covers 6 T cell receptor beta chains from one sample sequenced in a study of tumor-infiltrating lymphocytes in primary liver carcinoma. Between roughly 17 and 33 mg of unsorted bulk tissue served as the source from which RNA and DNA were co-extracted. With 500 to 650 ng total RNA as template and a constant-region primer, TCR beta cDNA was made. Slightly modified ARM-PCR, run as three nested multiplex PCR rounds, produced the TCR beta libraries. The opening two PCR rounds, about 11 cycles each, paired TRBV1-TRBV30 forward primers with a C-beta reverse primer. TCRdb analysed the multiplex PCR reads with MiXCR anew, one entry per CDR3 protein. The repertoire holds 95,000 to 150,000 distinct CDR3 sequences, with less than 80% as singletons. The sequenced sample was liver tumor tissue from sampling region 1. Subset: tumor region T1, superior pole. The receptors come from a woman aged 55-69 years with primary liver carcinoma and hepatitis B virus infection.

About this clonotype: This may come from a read error, since a much larger clone is one base off. This chain connects TRBV5-1 to TRBJ2-3; no definite D call. The ends were cut back, 0 bases at V and 2 bases at J, with 7 bases in the middle. Germline V gives CDR1 SGHRS, CDR2 YFSETQ. CDR3 length equals 14 residues. CDR3 residues: CASSLAQTTDTQYF. CDR3 nucleotides: TGCGCCAGCAGCTTGGCCCAGACCACAGATACGCAGTATTTT.

This rearrangement joins TRBV25-1 to TRBJ2-2; no definite D call. The CDR3 is 12 amino acids. In germline, CDR1 is MGHDK, CDR2 SYGVNS. V lost 2 bases and J 6 bases, leaving 4 bases between the germline ends. This chain's CDR3 is CASSERAGELFF. In DNA, the CDR3 is TGTGCCAGCAGTGAACGAGCCGGGGAGCTGTTTTTT.

V gene TRBV12-3 or TRBV12-4 combines with J gene TRBJ2-7; D is unresolved. Trimming took off 11 bases at V and 6 bases at J, with 14 bases between the two ends. This CDR3 has 11 amino acids. CDR3 nucleotide sequence: TGTGCCGGCGGCCCCGGGCTCGAGCAGTACTTC. This sequence encodes CAGGPGLEQYF.

Notes on this clonotype: Germline and junction disagree at one end, which may indicate a read error. V usage is TRBV11-2 and J usage is TRBJ2-7; D is unclear. The CDR3 covers 14 residues. CDR1 is SGHAT and CDR2 is FQNNGV in the germline V gene. CDR3 DNA sequence: TGTGTCAGCAGCTTAGATATCGTCATTCCCGATCTTTACTTC. This translates into CVSSLDIVIPDLYF.

This clonotype showed up just a few times. The chain recombines TRBV29-1 with TRBJ2-7; maybe TRBD1 (7 bases). CDR1 and CDR2 from the germline V gene are SQVTM and ANQGSEA. Trimming removed 6 bases from V and 6 bases from J, with 18 bases in between. The CDR3 is 13 amino acids. In DNA, the CDR3 is TGCAGCGTGGTCGGACAGGCGGGATTCGAGCAGTACTTC. Translating gives CSVVGQAGFEQYF.

The V call is TRBV30, the J call TRBJ2-7, with D possibly being TRBD1 or TRBD2 (5 bases each). Trimming left V 4 bases short and J 4 bases short, with 17 bases between. Per the germline V gene, CDR1 is GTSNPN and CDR2 is SVGIG (reference sequence). The CDR3 has 14 residues. The CDR3 nucleotides read TGTGCCTGGACCCGCCGAGGGTCAGGGTACGAGCAGTACTTC. The encoded protein is CAWTRRGSGYEQYF.